This T cell receptor beta chain was captured by sequencing in a study of beta chain features in type 1 diabetes. Study-level points and caveats: Type 1 diabetes patients showed fewer insertions and more deletions at VDJ junctions. The study notes PCR might favor shorter templates equally in patients and controls. TCRB CDR3s from Type 1 diabetes patients were moderately but significantly shorter in all four CD4+ subsets.

cDNA synthesis used the whole RNA isolate, giving expressed TCRB sequences. Measured with immunoSEQ multiplex PCR; TCRdb has only the in-frame clones, and not every one. This table has about 700,000 clones, roughly an eighth appearing once. Blood was drawn once from each donor into heparinised tubes. The draws averaged about 110 mL. Cells sorted by CD45RO/CCR7/CD25/CD127/CD95/CD27 comprised CD4+ naive, central memory, regulatory and stem cell-like memory cells. About this clone itself: Its specificity is not known.

The germline V and J ends were trimmed by 0 bases and 4 bases, with 9 bases remaining between them. This CDR3 has 15 amino acids. Germline CDR1 reads LNHNV; CDR2 reads YYDKDF (reference sequence). What was sequenced was naive CD4+ T cells from blood. This sequence originates from a young man with type 1 diabetes. The rearrangement uses TRBV15 and TRBJ2-2, with D unclear. DNA of the CDR3: TGTGCCACCAGCAGAGATTGGACCGCCACCGGGGAGCTGTTTTTT. Its translation: CATSRDWTATGELFF.